The text below deals with one T cell receptor beta chain. The data are from a study of response to subunit inactivated influenza vaccine. In germline, CDR1 is SGHTA, CDR2 FQGNSA. The length of the CDR3 is 14 residues. The ends were cut back, 4 bases at V and 3 bases at J, with 12 bases in the middle. TCRdb ran MiXCR on the RT-PCR reads and lists one entry per CDR3 protein. The sample consists of 300,000 to 350,000 distinct CDR3 sequences, just over 20% of them appearing once. The sample was PBMCs from blood, taken around 22 months after vaccination. V gene TRBV7-2 combines with J gene TRBJ2-5, with no clear D. The origin of this receptor is a man aged 45 to 70 who received an inactivated influenza vaccine. In DNA, the CDR3 is TGTGCCAGCAGCTCCGGCCCGAAGGAAGAGACCCAGTACTTC. It codes for CASSSGPKEETQYF.